This T cell receptor beta chain was found in a study of T cells in tuberculosis. Noted time point: new active TB diagnosis, blood taken before or within 7 days of starting treatment. The table came from immunoSEQ multiplex PCR; TCRdb's copy has only in-frame clones and leaves some out. The data contain 30,000 or so clones, approximately 90% of them singletons. This CDR3 contains 13 residues. Germline assignment: CDR1 MNHEY and CDR2 SVGAGI. V lost 4 bases to trimming and J lost 0 bases, with 7 bases between them. The sample was PBMCs, taken at tuberculosis diagnosis. The chain uses TRBV6-5 and TRBJ2-7; weak D call: TRBD2 (5 bases). The sequence came from an adult with tuberculosis. Some clones in this sample may be carry-over from other donors' samples. CDR3 sequence reads: CASSSTTSYEQYF. As DNA, the CDR3 is TGTGCCAGCAGTTCGACTACCTCCTACGAGCAGTACTTC.